One and the same sample provided the 7 T cell receptor beta chains below, sequenced in a study of cytomegalovirus exposure and HLA in healthy donors. The PCR had 60 Vbeta and 13 Jbeta primers. Profiled with immunoSEQ multiplex PCR; TCRdb holds only in-frame clones, not every one. The sample carries around 190,000 clones, 81% recorded once. The specimen sequenced was PBMCs. Receptors originate from a man aged 35-49 years in good health and CMV-seropositive.

CDR3 sequence: CASRLGGGQLTQYF. The CDR3 nucleotides read TGTGCCAGCCGACTTGGGGGGGGGCAGCTAACCCAGTACTTC. The chain has TRBV2 and TRBJ2-5; D might be TRBD2 (7 bases). The CDR3 covers 14 residues. Trimming stripped 8 bases from V and 8 bases from J, with 21 bases between. CDR1 is SNHLY and CDR2 is FYNNEI in the germline V gene.

A word on this clone: It differs at one base from a far larger clone, so likely a read error. The chain uses TRBV6-6 and TRBJ1-1; TRBD1 might be the D (6 bases). Germline CDR1 and CDR2: MNHNY and SVGAGI (reference sequence). Trimming took 6 bases from V and 1 from J, leaving 9 bases between them. The CDR3 consists of 13 residues. Here the CDR3 DNA reads TGTGCCAGCAGCCAGACAGGGAACACTGAAGCTTTCTTT. Its translation is CASSQTGNTEAFF.

The chain recombines TRBV6-4 with TRBJ2-1; 10 bases are a match to TRBD1. This CDR3 has 19 amino acids. Trimming at V came to 6 bases and at J to 3 bases, leaving 17 bases not matched to a gene. Germline CDR1 MRHNA, CDR2 SNTAGT. CDR3 region: CASRDTGLGTGDFYNEQFF. DNA of the CDR3: TGTGCCAGCAGGGATACCGGCTTAGGGACAGGGGATTTCTACAATGAGCAGTTCTTC.

The V gene is TRBV9, the J gene TRBJ2-3; no clear D. The CDR3 has 15 residues. Germline CDR1 reads SGDLS; CDR2 reads YYNGEE. V was shortened by 4 bases and J by 1 base, with 13 bases between the two germline ends. The chain's CDR3 is CASSRESEGTDTQYF. CDR3 sequence (DNA): TGTGCCAGCAGCCGTGAGAGTGAGGGCACAGATACGCAGTATTTT.

This sequence joins TRBV6-4 and TRBJ1-1, with TRBD1 identical over 7 bases. Looked up from germline, CDR1 is MRHNA and CDR2 is SNTAGT. This CDR3 contains 15 residues. Trimming removed 10 bases from V and 1 base from J; junction bases left unmatched: 12. Here the CDR3 reads CAIRRPGQRNTEAFF. CDR3 nucleotide sequence: TGTGCCATCAGACGACCGGGACAGAGGAACACTGAAGCTTTCTTT.

V usage is TRBV6-1 and J usage is TRBJ1-1, with 10 bases fitting TRBD1. With 3 bases clipped from V and 4 bases from J, the junction kept 2 bases outside the gene matches. CDR1 and CDR2 (germline): MNHNS, SASEGT. The CDR3 contains 14 residues. The CDR3 region is CASSEGQGFTEAFF. In DNA form, the CDR3 reads TGTGCCAGCAGTGAGGGACAGGGGTTCACTGAAGCTTTCTTT.

CDR3 coding DNA: TGTGCCAGCAGCTTTTTCCCGACAAATCAGCCCCAGCATTTT. Protein: CASSFFPTNQPQHF. The genes are TRBV7-3 and TRBJ1-5; D remains unclear. Germline values: CDR1 SGHTA, CDR2 FQGTGA. The CDR3 spans 14 residues. Trimming left V 3 bases short and J 4 bases short, with 10 bases between.